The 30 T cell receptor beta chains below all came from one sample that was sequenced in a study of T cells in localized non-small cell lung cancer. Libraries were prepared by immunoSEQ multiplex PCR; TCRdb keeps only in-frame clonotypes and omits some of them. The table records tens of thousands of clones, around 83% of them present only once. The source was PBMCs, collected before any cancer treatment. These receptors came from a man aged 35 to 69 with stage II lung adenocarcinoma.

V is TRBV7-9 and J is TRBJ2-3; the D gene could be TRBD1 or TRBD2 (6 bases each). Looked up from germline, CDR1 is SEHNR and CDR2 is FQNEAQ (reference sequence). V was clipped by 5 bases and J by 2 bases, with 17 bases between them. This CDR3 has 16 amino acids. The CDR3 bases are TGTGCCAGCAGCCCTCCCTGGGGGGCCACCACAGATACGCAGTATTTT. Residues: CASSPPWGATTDTQYF. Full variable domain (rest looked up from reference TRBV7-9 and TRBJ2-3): DTGVSQNPRHKITKRGQNVTFRCDPISEHNRLYWYRQTLGQGPEFLTYFQNEAQLEKSRLLSDRFSAERPKGSFSTLEIQRTEQGDSAMYLCASSPPWGATTDTQYFGPGTRLTVL.

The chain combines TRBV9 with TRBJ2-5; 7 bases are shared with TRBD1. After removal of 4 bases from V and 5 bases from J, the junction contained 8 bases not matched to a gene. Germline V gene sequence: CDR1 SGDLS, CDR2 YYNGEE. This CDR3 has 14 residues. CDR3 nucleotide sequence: TGTGCCAGCAGCCCAGGGACAGCTCTGGAGACCCAGTACTTC. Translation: CASSPGTALETQYF. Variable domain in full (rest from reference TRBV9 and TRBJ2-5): DSGVTQTPKHLITATGQRVTLRCSPRSGDLSVYWYQQSLDQGLQFLIQYYNGEERAKGNILERFSAQQFPDLHSELNLSSLELGDSALYFCASSPGTALETQYFGPGTRLLVL.

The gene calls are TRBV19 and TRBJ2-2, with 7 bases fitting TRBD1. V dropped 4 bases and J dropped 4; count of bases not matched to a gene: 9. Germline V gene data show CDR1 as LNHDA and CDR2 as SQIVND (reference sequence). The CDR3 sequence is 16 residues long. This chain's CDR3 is CASSRGTAILTGELFF. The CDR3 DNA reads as TGTGCCAGTAGTAGAGGGACAGCGATCCTCACCGGGGAGCTGTTTTTT. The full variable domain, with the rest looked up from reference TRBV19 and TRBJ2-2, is DGGITQSPKYLFRKEGQNVTLSCEQNLNHDAMYWYRQDPGQGLRLIYYSQIVNDFQKGDIAEGYSVSREKKESFPLTVTSAQKNPTAFYLCASSRGTAILTGELFFGEGSRLTVL.

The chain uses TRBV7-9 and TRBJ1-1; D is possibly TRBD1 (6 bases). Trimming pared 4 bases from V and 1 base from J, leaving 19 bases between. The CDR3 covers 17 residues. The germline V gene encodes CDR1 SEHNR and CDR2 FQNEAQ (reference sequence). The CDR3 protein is CASSYRRGGLPNTEAFF. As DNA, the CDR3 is TGTGCCAGCAGCTACCGTCGCGGGGGGCTCCCGAACACTGAAGCTTTCTTT.

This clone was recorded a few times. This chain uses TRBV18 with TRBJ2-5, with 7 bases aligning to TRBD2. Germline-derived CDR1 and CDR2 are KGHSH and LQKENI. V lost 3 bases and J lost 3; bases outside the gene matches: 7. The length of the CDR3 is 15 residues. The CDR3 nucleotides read TGTGCCAGCTCACCCCCCGCGGGGGTCAAAGAGACCCAGTACTTC. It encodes CASSPPAGVKETQYF.

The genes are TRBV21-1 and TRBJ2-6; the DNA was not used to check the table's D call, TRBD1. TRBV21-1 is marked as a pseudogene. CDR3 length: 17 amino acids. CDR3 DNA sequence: TGTGCCAGCAGCCACAGGGGGCGCGTCTCTGGGGCCAACGTCCTGACTTTC. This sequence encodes CASSHRGRVSGANVLTF.

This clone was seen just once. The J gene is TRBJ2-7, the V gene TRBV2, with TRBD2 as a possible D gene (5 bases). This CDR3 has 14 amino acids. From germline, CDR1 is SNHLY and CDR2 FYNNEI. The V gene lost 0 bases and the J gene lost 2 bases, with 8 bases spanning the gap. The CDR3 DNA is TGTGCCAGCAGTGAAGCGTCGGGGACCTACGAGCAGTACTTC. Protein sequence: CASSEASGTYEQYF.

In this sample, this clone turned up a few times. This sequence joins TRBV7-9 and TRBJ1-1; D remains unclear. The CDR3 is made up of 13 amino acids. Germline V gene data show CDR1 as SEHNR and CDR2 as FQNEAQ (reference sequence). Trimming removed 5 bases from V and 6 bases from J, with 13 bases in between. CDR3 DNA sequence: TGTGCCAGCAGCCCGGACGGGTTTGCTGAAGCTTTCTTT. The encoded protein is CASSPDGFAEAFF.

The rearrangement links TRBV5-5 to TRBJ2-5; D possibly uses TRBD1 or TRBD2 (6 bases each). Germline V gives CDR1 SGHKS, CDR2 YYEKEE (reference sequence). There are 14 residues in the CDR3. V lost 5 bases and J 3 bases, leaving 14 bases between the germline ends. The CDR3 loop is CASSRRGREETQYF. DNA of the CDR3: TGTGCCAGCAGTCGCCGGGGGCGCGAAGAGACCCAGTACTTC. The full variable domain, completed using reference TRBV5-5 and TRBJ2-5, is DAGVTQSPTHLIKTRGQQVTLRCSPISGHKSVSWYQQVLGQGPQFIFQYYEKEERGRGNFPDRFSARQFPNYSSELNVNALLLGDSALYLCASSRRGREETQYFGPGTRLLVL.

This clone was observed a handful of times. This chain's CDR3 is CASSLKDNSPLHF. In nucleotides, the CDR3 is TGTGCCAGCTCTTTGAAGGATAATTCACCCCTCCACTTT. The chain joins TRBV2 to TRBJ1-6; D remains unclear. V gave up 8 bases and J gave up 5 bases, with 10 bases separating them. The CDR3 length is 13 residues. CDR1 and CDR2 from the germline V gene are SNHLY and FYNNEI.

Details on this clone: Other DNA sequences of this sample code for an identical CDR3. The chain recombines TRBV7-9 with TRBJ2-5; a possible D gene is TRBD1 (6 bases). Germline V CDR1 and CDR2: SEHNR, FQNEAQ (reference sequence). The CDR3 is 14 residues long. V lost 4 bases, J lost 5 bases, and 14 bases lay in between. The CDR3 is CASSSPGQKETQYF. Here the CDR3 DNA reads TGTGCCAGCAGCTCACCGGGACAAAAGGAGACCCAGTACTTC. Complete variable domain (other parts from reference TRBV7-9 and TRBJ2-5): DTGVSQNPRHKITKRGQNVTFRCDPISEHNRLYWYRQTLGQGPEFLTYFQNEAQLEKSRLLSDRFSAERPKGSFSTLEIQRTEQGDSAMYLCASSSPGQKETQYFGPGTRLLVL.

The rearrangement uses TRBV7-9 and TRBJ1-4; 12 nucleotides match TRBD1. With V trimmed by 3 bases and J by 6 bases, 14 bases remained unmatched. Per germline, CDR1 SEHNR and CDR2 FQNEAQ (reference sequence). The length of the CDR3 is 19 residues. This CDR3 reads CASSLDPGQGAVVHEKLFF. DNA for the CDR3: TGTGCCAGCAGCTTGGACCCGGGACAGGGGGCCGTGGTACATGAAAAACTGTTTTTT. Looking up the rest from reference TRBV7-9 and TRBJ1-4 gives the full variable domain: DTGVSQNPRHKITKRGQNVTFRCDPISEHNRLYWYRQTLGQGPEFLTYFQNEAQLEKSRLLSDRFSAERPKGSFSTLEIQRTEQGDSAMYLCASSLDPGQGAVVHEKLFFGSGTQLSVL.

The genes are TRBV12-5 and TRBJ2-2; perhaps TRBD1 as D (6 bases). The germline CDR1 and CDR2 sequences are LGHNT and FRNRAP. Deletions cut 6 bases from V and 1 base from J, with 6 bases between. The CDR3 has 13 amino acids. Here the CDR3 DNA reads TGTGCTAGTGGGACAGGGAACACCGGGGAGCTGTTTTTT. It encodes CASGTGNTGELFF.

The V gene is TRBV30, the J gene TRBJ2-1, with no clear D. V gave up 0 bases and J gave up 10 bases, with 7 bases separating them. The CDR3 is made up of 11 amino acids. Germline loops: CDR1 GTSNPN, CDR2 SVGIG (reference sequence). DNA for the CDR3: TGTGCCTGGAGTGTAAAAGAAGAGCAGTTCTTC. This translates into CAWSVKEEQFF.

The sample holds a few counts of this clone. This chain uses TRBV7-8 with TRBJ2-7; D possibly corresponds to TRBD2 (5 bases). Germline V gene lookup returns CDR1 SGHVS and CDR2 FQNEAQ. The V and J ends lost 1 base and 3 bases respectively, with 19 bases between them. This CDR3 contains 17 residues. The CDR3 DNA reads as TGTGCCAGCAGCTTAGGTTCTCTCGCGCCCCGGGGCTACGAGCAGTACTTC. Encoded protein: CASSLGSLAPRGYEQYF.

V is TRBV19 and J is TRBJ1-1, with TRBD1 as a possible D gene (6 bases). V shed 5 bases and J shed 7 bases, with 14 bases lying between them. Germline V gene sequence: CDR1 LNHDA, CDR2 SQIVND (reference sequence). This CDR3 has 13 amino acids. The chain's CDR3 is CASSLGQHLEAFF. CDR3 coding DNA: TGTGCCAGTAGTCTCGGACAGCATCTTGAAGCTTTCTTT.

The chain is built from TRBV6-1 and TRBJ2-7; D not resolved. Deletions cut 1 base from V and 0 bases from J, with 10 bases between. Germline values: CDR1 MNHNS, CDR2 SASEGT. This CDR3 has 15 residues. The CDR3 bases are TGTGCCAGCAGTGAAGGGATAGTAGCCTCCTACGAGCAGTACTTC. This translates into CASSEGIVASYEQYF.

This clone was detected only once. The CDR3 loop is CATSRVINTEAFF. The CDR3 DNA sequence: TGTGCCACCAGCAGGGTCATAAACACTGAAGCTTTCTTT. The V call is TRBV15, the J call TRBJ1-1; unclear D gene. The CDR3 is made up of 13 amino acids. Trimming removed 3 bases at V and 2 bases at J, with 7 bases between. In germline, CDR1 is LNHNV, CDR2 YYDKDF (reference sequence).

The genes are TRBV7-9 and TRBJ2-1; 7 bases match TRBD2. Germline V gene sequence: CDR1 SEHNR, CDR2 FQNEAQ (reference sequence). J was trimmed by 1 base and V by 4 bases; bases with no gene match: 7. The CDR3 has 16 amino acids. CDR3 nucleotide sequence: TGTGCCAGCAGCTCCGCTCGCGGGGGATCCTACAATGAGCAGTTCTTC. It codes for CASSSARGGSYNEQFF. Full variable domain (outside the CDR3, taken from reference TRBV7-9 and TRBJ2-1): DTGVSQNPRHKITKRGQNVTFRCDPISEHNRLYWYRQTLGQGPEFLTYFQNEAQLEKSRLLSDRFSAERPKGSFSTLEIQRTEQGDSAMYLCASSSARGGSYNEQFFGPGTRLTVL.

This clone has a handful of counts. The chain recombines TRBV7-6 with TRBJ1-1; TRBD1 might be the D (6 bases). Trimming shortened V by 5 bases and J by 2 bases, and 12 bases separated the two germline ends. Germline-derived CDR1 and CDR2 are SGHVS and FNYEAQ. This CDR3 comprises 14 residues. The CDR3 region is CASSTRGPNTEAFF. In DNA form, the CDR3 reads TGTGCCAGCAGCACCAGGGGTCCTAACACTGAAGCTTTCTTT.

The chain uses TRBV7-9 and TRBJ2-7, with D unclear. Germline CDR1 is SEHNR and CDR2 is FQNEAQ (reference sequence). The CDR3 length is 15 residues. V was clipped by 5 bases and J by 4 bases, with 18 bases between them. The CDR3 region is CASSQNTFADYEQYF. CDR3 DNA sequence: TGTGCCAGCAGCCAGAATACCTTCGCAGATTACGAGCAGTACTTC.

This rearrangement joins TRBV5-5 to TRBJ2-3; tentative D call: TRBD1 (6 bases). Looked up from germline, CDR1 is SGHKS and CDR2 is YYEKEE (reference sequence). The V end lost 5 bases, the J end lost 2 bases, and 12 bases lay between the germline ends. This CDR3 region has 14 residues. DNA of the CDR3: TGTGCCAGCAGTCGCGGACAGTACACAGATACGCAGTATTTT. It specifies CASSRGQYTDTQYF.

The DNA for the CDR3 is TGTGCCAGTAGTATCGGCAGGGTGGAGACCCAGTACTTC. Protein product: CASSIGRVETQYF. The chain uses TRBV19 and TRBJ2-5, with a tentative D call TRBD1 (5 bases). CDR1 is LNHDA, CDR2 SQIVND, per germline (reference sequence). The germline V and J ends were trimmed by 3 bases and 5 bases, with 10 bases remaining between them. There are 13 residues in the CDR3.

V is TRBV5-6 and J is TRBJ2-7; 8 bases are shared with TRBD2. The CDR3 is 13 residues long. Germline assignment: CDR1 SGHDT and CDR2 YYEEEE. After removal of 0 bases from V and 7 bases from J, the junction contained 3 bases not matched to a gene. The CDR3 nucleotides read TGTGCCAGCAGCTTGGCGGGGGGGGCGGAGCAGTACTTC. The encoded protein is CASSLAGGAEQYF.

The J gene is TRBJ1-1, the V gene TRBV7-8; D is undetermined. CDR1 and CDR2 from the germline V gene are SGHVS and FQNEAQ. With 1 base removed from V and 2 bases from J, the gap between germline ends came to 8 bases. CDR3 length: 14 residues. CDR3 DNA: TGTGCCAGCAGCTTAGGGGGAGGAAACACTGAAGCTTTCTTT. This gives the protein CASSLGGGNTEAFF.

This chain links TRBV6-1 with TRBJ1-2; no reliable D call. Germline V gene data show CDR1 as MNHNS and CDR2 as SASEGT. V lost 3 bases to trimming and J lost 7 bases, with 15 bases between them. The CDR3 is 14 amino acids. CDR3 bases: TGTGCCAGCAGTGATAGGTCTAAGCGGACTGGCTACACCTTC. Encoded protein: CASSDRSKRTGYTF.

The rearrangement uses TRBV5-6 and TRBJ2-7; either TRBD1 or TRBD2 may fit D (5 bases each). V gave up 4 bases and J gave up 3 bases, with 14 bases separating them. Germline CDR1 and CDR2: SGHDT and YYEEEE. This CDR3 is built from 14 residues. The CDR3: CASSPGTVFYEQYF. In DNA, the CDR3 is TGTGCCAGCAGCCCTGGGACGGTCTTCTACGAGCAGTACTTC.

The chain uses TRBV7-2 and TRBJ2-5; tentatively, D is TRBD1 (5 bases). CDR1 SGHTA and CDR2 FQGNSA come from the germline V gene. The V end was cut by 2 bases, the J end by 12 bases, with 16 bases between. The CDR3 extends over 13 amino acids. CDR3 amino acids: CASSLIGVGPEYF. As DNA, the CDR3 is TGTGCCAGCAGCTTAATAGGGGTGGGGCCCGAGTACTTC.

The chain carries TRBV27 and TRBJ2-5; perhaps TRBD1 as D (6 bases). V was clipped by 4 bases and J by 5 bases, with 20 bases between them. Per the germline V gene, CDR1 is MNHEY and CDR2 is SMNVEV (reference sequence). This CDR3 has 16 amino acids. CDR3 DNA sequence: TGTGCCAGCAGTTCCTCCGGGACACCCTTTCGGGAGACCCAGTACTTC. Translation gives CASSSSGTPFRETQYF.

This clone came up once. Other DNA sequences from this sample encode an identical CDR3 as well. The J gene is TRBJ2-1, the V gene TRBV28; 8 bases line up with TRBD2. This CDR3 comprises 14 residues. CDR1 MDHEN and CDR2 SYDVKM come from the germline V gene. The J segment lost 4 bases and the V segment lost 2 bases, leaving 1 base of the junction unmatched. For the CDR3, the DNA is TGTGCCAGCAGTTTAGCGGGAGGTTACAATGAGCAGTTCTTC. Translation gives CASSLAGGYNEQFF.